This T cell receptor beta chain was observed in a study of identical twins listed by TCRdb under 2016. Regarding the research as a whole: TCR alpha and beta repertoires from monozygotic twins, unrelated adults of various ages and cord blood were deep-sequenced to test whether fetal clonotypes persist. Replicate twin experiments were performed at different times using different library preparation protocols to rule out contamination. Broad study findings and their caveats: Fewer insertions were carried by abundant cord blood beta clonotypes; a weaker similar trend was observed in young adult naive repertoires, while no such trend was observed in memory repertoires. Excess twin sharing in beta out-of-frame sequences was weaker because fewer shared sequences lowered the signal-to-noise ratio. Compared with coincidental sharing between unrelated individuals, an excess of low generation-probability sequences was observed among out-of-frame TCR alpha sequences shared between twins. Zero-insertion analyses could be partly confounded by invariant T cells such as MAIT and iNKT, although diverse VJ usage argued against such confounding for most clonotypes. Because the same donors could not be followed over many years, the conclusions depended on cross-sectional statistical analysis. Out-of-frame TCR alpha sharing in monozygotic twins was systematically underestimated by recombination models, whereas sharing between unrelated individuals was in agreement with the recombination models.

Library method: 5' RACE. Sequencing relied on an Illumina HiSeq 2000. A universal primer binding site was introduced by template switching, and a unique molecular identifier was present in the final cDNA, enabling accurate counting of TCR cDNA molecules. First-strand cDNA for TCR alpha and beta chains was synthesized from specific primers in the conserved constant-segment region. Each cDNA library was double barcoded, with a SMART-Mk sample barcode plus Illumina barcodes, to control for contamination. TruSeq adapter sequences and Illumina sample barcodes were added in two successive PCR steps. TCR alpha and beta cDNA libraries were sequenced on the Illumina HiSeq platform with custom primers. In the authors' own workflow: Unique molecular identifiers were extracted from raw reads with MiGEC, and CDR3 positions were determined with MiXCR. Recombination models were inferred per individual with the repgenHMM and IGoR tools using an EM algorithm. Shared clonotypes were analyzed with the tcR package in R, and sharing was normalized by the product of cloneset sizes. To study raw recombination free of thymic and clonal selection effects, out-of-frame nonproductive sequences were analyzed. TCRdb cleaned the public reads at Q25 with fastp, built clones with MiXCR and kept in-frame beta chains. CDR3 protein duplicates are merged, each entry listing the most common genes and DNA. These V and J calls are TCRdb output, not the study's own analysis. This sample holds some 560,000 distinct CDR3 sequences; approximately 9.6% were observed only once. The top ten hold around 3.1% of the sample.

The CDR3 measures 16 amino acids from cysteine to phenylalanine. Only CDR3 DNA is held: 48 bases, read in frame from base 1. Trimming costs V 2 bases and J 0 bases, and their ends lie 10 bases apart. From a lookup of the germline V gene, CDR1 and CDR2 are KGHSH and LQKENI. Remarks on this clonotype: The antigen it binds to is not known. No quality values exist for individual bases; no much larger clone is one base distant.

All donors were healthy Caucasians. Three pairs of female monozygotic twins, all aged roughly 18 to 29 years, were included in the twin cohort. Peripheral blood mononuclear cells were used as the source from which RNA for TCR libraries was isolated. These same records also appear under a second study, on yellow fever vaccine responses in identical twins. From the second report: The authors reported that the T cell response to vaccination in identical twins appeared partly convergent and partly personalized. In identical twins, the study followed T cell clones that responded to the vaccine with precision.

The specimen was PBMCs. The rearrangement combines TRBV18 with TRBJ2-2; no D gene call is confident. This TCR was recovered from a woman aged 18-35 years in good health. At the DNA level, the sequence is TGTGCCAGCTCACCAATTGGCAGATCGAACACCGGGGAGCTGTTTTTT. This yields the protein CASSPIGRSNTGELFF.